The entry that follows covers one TCR beta chain sequence. The antigen is undetermined. Generated by immunoSEQ multiplex PCR, the TCRdb table keeps only in-frame clones and is missing some. Here the sample spans about 13,000 clones, 85% to 90% being singletons. This sample was taken from a study of PD-1 blockade in classical Hodgkin lymphoma. Study at large: Administration of nivolumab to patients was at 3 mg/kg intravenously every 2 weeks.

Whole-study results and caveats: As was reported, newly diagnosed patients showed lower baseline TCR diversity than healthy donors did.

All patients relapsed after autologous stem cell transplantation, and brentuximab vedotin exposure varied. Magnetic negative selection of thawed PBMCs was the method by which CD4+ T cells were purified. Complete response, partial response or progressive disease were the best responses. The length of the CDR3 is 16 residues. V was shortened by 0 bases and J by 7 bases, with 16 bases between the two germline ends. The germline gives CDR1 SGDLS, CDR2 YYNGEE. The chain recombines TRBV9 with TRBJ2-2; maybe TRBD2 (5 bases). This clonotype originated in a human donor with classical Hodgkin lymphoma. The sample consisted of CD4+ T cells from blood, taken at baseline. This chain's CDR3 is CASSVEGRREYGELFF. CDR3 bases: TGTGCCAGCAGCGTAGAGGGAAGAAGGGAGTACGGGGAGCTGTTTTTT.